Sequencing of this TCR beta chain was carried out in a study of shared clonotypes between healthy human individuals. Among the donors, all were Caucasian adults who lived in Nashville, Tennessee. Both subsets, CD45RA+ naive and CD45RA-negative memory, were split from the CD4+ cells. The assay was immunoSEQ multiplex PCR, and TCRdb's table has in-frame clones only and misses some. Here the sample spans roughly 1,500,000 clones, 98% being singletons. CDR1 is SGHRS and CDR2 is YFSETQ in the germline V gene. With V trimmed by 4 bases and J by 6 bases, 7 bases remained unmatched. The CDR3 contains 14 residues.

Material for sequencing was naive CD4+ T cells sorted from blood. Subset of the sample: CD45RA+ positively selected. The genes are TRBV5-1 and TRBJ2-1, with 7 bases aligning to TRBD2. The TCR originated in a man aged 30-40 years in good health. The CDR3 DNA sequence: TGCGCCAGCAGCCTCCGCGGGAGACTCAATGAGCAGTTCTTC. It specifies CASSLRGRLNEQFF. Full variable domain (outside the CDR3, taken from reference TRBV5-1 and TRBJ2-1): KAGVTQTPRYLIKTRGQQVTLSCSPISGHRSVSWYQQTPGQGLQFLFEYFSETQRNKGNFPGRFSGRQFSNSRSEMNVSTLELGDSALYLCASSLRGRLNEQFFGPGTRLTVL.